This T cell receptor (beta chain) was documented in a study of graft-versus-host responses after intestinal transplantation. About the research overall: Recipients underwent multivisceral, liver-intestinal, or isolated intestinal transplants.

Repertoires were generated with immunoSEQ multiplex PCR, while TCRdb's copy carries only in-frame clones and drops some. The table has roughly 70,000 clones, approximately 92% seen once. Germline assignment: CDR1 LNHNV and CDR2 YYDKDF (reference sequence). CDR3 length: 16 residues. V shed 2 bases and J 2 bases; nucleotides not matched to a gene: 6. Source: bone marrow, taken around 730 days after intestinal transplantation. The chain couples TRBV15 to TRBJ2-3; 8 positions match TRBD1. The TCR sequence derives from a human patient who received an intestinal transplant, so some T cells may come from the graft donor. The CDR3: CATSRPDRGATDTQYF. CDR3 sequence (DNA): TGTGCCACCAGCAGACCTGACAGGGGCGCCACAGATACGCAGTATTTT.